These T cell receptor beta chains were read from a single sample in a study of blood T cells in healthy people across ages. MiXCR, applied by TCRdb to the 5' RACE reads, yields one record per CDR3 protein. The sample has hundreds of thousands of distinct CDR3 sequences, about 30% seen once. The sample consisted of blood. The origin of the receptors is a woman aged 80 or over in good health. Both conserved end residues are part of each CDR3. The D gene is left open where the match is weak. Clone size is given for some rows only: seen once, a few or many times, or a class if the clone is expanded.

size: few; D: TRBD1; V: TRBV5-1; J: TRBJ2-2; DNA: TGCGCCAGTTCGGGACAGTACACCGGGGAGCTGTTTTTT; CDR3: CASSGQYTGELFF
size: -; D: -; V: TRBV14; J: TRBJ2-7; DNA: TGTGCCAGCAGCCCCTTCTGGGCAAGGGTCTACGAGCAGTACTTC; CDR3: CASSPFWARVYEQYF
size: -; D: -; V: TRBV7-3; J: TRBJ2-2; DNA: TGTGCCAGCAGCTTAATTACTGGGAACACCGGGGAGCTGTTTTTT; CDR3: CASSLITGNTGELFF
size: many; D: TRBD1; V: TRBV27; J: TRBJ2-1; DNA: TGTGCCAGCAGTCCACTCGGACAGGGGGCCTACAATGAGCAGTTCTTC; CDR3: CASSPLGQGAYNEQFF
size: -; D: TRBD2; V: TRBV28; J: TRBJ2-3; DNA: TGTGCCAGCAGTTTTCCCCTTACTAGCGGGAGCACAGATACGCAGTATTTT; CDR3: CASSFPLTSGSTDTQYF
size: -; D: -; V: TRBV19; J: TRBJ1-5; DNA: TGTGCCTCCGAGCGCCAGGGAAGAGGGGGTAGCAATCAGCCCCAGCATTTT; CDR3: CASERQGRGGSNQPQHF
size: -; D: TRBD1; V: TRBV29-1; J: TRBJ2-5; DNA: TGCAGCTCCCGGACAGGTGATATGGGGACCCAGTACTTC; CDR3: CSSRTGDMGTQYF
size: many; D: TRBD2; V: TRBV18; J: TRBJ2-1; DNA: TGTGCCAGCTCACCACCAGGACTAGCGGGTGTCTACAATGAGCAGTTCTTC; CDR3: CASSPPGLAGVYNEQFF
size: -; D: TRBD1; V: TRBV9; J: TRBJ1-2; DNA: TGTGCCAGCAGCGCGGCGGGGTGGGGACAGGGTGGTGGCTACACCTTC; CDR3: CASSAAGWGQGGGYTF
size: many; D: TRBD1; V: TRBV20-1; J: TRBJ1-2; DNA: TGCAGTGCTGACAGGGGGTCTGGCTATGGCTACACCTTC; CDR3: CSADRGSGYGYTF
size: many; D: -; V: TRBV20-1; J: TRBJ2-7; DNA: TGCAGTGCTAGAGCTGGGGGCCTCCGGAACGAGCAGTACTTC; CDR3: CSARAGGLRNEQYF
size: few; D: -; V: TRBV11-1; J: TRBJ1-1; DNA: TGTGCCAGCAGCTTAGCGCGGGAGGGGATGAACACTGAAGCTTTCTTT; CDR3: CASSLAREGMNTEAFF
size: many; D: TRBD2; V: TRBV5-1; J: TRBJ2-3; DNA: TGCGCCAGCAGCTTGCAAGCGGGGTTTAGCACAGATACGCAGTATTTT; CDR3: CASSLQAGFSTDTQYF
size: many; D: TRBD2; V: TRBV9; J: TRBJ2-1; DNA: TGTGCCAGCAGCGTACTAGCGGGGGGCGGGGATGAGCAGTTCTTC; CDR3: CASSVLAGGGDEQFF
size: many; D: -; V: TRBV7-9; J: TRBJ2-1; DNA: TGTGCCAGCAGTTACCCGACGGCGGGTAGTAGCTCCTACAATGAGCAGTTCTTC; CDR3: CASSYPTAGSSSYNEQFF
size: -; D: -; V: TRBV7-8; J: TRBJ2-1; DNA: TGTGCCAGCAGCTTAGGGATAGTCCAAGAGGCCCAGTTCTTC; CDR3: CASSLGIVQEAQFF
size: few; D: -; V: TRBV9; J: TRBJ2-2; DNA: TGTGCCAGCAGCGTCGGGACTTCGAACACCGGGGAGCTGTTTTTT; CDR3: CASSVGTSNTGELFF
size: many; D: TRBD1; V: TRBV30; J: TRBJ2-7; DNA: TGTGCCTGGAGTCTCTTTACAGGGGGATATGGCTACGAGCAGTACTTC; CDR3: CAWSLFTGGYGYEQYF
size: -; D: -; V: TRBV7-9; J: TRBJ2-1; DNA: TGTGCCAGCAGCTTAGGGGGGGCGGGGGAGCAGTTCTTC; CDR3: CASSLGGAGEQFF
size: -; D: -; V: TRBV7-2; J: TRBJ2-2; DNA: TGTGCCAGCAGCCCCCCTATCTGGGAGCTGTTTTTT; CDR3: CASSPPIWELFF
size: many; D: TRBD1; V: TRBV12-3/TRBV12-4; J: TRBJ1-2; DNA: TGTGCCAGCAGTCCCACCTCAGGGGGAGTTCACTATGGCTACACCTTC; CDR3: CASSPTSGGVHYGYTF
size: few; D: -; V: TRBV6-1; J: TRBJ1-2; DNA: TGTGCCAGCAGTGATGCAGGGCTACTTTCTAACTATGGCTACACCTTC; CDR3: CASSDAGLLSNYGYTF
size: many; D: -; V: TRBV5-1; J: TRBJ1-2; DNA: TGCGCCAGCAGTTTCGACCGGCAGGGCTACACCTTC; CDR3: CASSFDRQGYTF
size: few; D: -; V: TRBV7-8; J: TRBJ2-3; DNA: TGTGCCAGCAGCTTAAGGGGGGAACCGCAGTATTTT; CDR3: CASSLRGEPQYF
size: many; D: -; V: TRBV10-3; J: TRBJ2-7; DNA: TGTGCCATCAGTGGGGCCGGTGGAACCTACGAGCAGTACTTC; CDR3: CAISGAGGTYEQYF
size: -; D: -; V: TRBV20-1; J: TRBJ1-5; DNA: TGCAGTGCGGGCCAGACAGGAAGCAATCAGCCCCAGCATTTT; CDR3: CSAGQTGSNQPQHF
size: many; D: TRBD1; V: TRBV20-1; J: TRBJ1-2; DNA: TGCAGTGCCGATAGAGGACAGGGGCCGGATGGCTACACCTTC; CDR3: CSADRGQGPDGYTF
size: few; D: -; V: TRBV6-5; J: TRBJ1-5; DNA: TGTGCCAGCAGTTACGGTCGAATGGGCAATCAGCCCCAGCATTTT; CDR3: CASSYGRMGNQPQHF
size: few; D: -; V: TRBV9; J: TRBJ1-6; DNA: TGTGCCAGCAGCGTGAGAACGAGTGGCTCACCCCTCCACTTT; CDR3: CASSVRTSGSPLHF
size: many; D: TRBD1; V: TRBV20-1; J: TRBJ2-5; DNA: TGCAGTGCCCGCCCCTTACAGGGGGCTGGGGAGACCCAGTACTTC; CDR3: CSARPLQGAGETQYF
size: -; D: -; V: TRBV2; J: TRBJ2-2; DNA: TGTGCCAGCAGTGGTCACAGGGAATCCGGGGAGCTGTTTTTT; CDR3: CASSGHRESGELFF
size: many; D: TRBD2; V: TRBV5-1; J: TRBJ2-5; DNA: TGCGCCAGCAGCGAGGCTCCGGGACTAGCGGCAGAGACCCAGTACTTC; CDR3: CASSEAPGLAAETQYF
size: -; D: -; V: TRBV10-3; J: TRBJ2-7; DNA: TGTGCCATCAGTGACAGCCACGAGCAGTACTTC; CDR3: CAISDSHEQYF
size: -; D: TRBD1; V: TRBV12-3/TRBV12-4; J: TRBJ2-2; DNA: TGTGCCAGCAGCTATGACAGGGGTATTGGTTTTGGCGGGGAGCTGTTTTTT; CDR3: CASSYDRGIGFGGELFF
size: once; D: TRBD1; V: TRBV6-4; J: TRBJ2-1; DNA: TGTGCCAGCAGCCCCGGGACAGGGGGTCCCAATGAGCAGTTCTTC; CDR3: CASSPGTGGPNEQFF
size: many; D: -; V: TRBV7-6; J: TRBJ2-3; DNA: TGTGCCAGCAGCTTTCGCTTTGGAGCGCCCGACGATACGCAGTATTTT; CDR3: CASSFRFGAPDDTQYF
size: many; D: TRBD2; V: TRBV13; J: TRBJ2-1; DNA: TGTGCCAGCAGCCCCGGGACTAGCCTGAGCTCCTACAATGAGCAGTTCTTC; CDR3: CASSPGTSLSSYNEQFF
size: many; D: TRBD2; V: TRBV5-1; J: TRBJ2-1; DNA: TGCGCCAGCAGCTTGGACGGCGGGGGGGCCGCGAATGAGCAGTTCTTC; CDR3: CASSLDGGGAANEQFF
size: once; D: TRBD1; V: TRBV27; J: TRBJ2-1; DNA: TGTGCCAGCAGTCCGGACAGGGCAAGAAACAATGAGCAGTTCTTC; CDR3: CASSPDRARNNEQFF
size: many; D: -; V: TRBV7-8; J: TRBJ2-1; DNA: TGTGCCAGCAGCTTATCATACGGGAGAACCGTGGGTGAGCAGTTCTTC; CDR3: CASSLSYGRTVGEQFF
size: few; D: TRBD1; V: TRBV5-1; J: TRBJ1-6; DNA: TGCGCCAGCAGCACCGGGACAGGGGATTCACCCCTCCACTTT; CDR3: CASSTGTGDSPLHF
size: few; D: -; V: TRBV4-2; J: TRBJ1-1; DNA: TGTGCCAGCAGCCAAGATATACGCGGGGAAGCTTTCTTT; CDR3: CASSQDIRGEAFF
size: many; D: -; V: TRBV3-1; J: TRBJ1-6; DNA: TGTGCCAGCAGCCAAGATACATGGGATTCACCCCTCCACTTT; CDR3: CASSQDTWDSPLHF
size: -; D: TRBD1; V: TRBV7-6; J: TRBJ2-3; DNA: TGTGCCAGCAGCCCTACAGGGGGCAGTTACTCCGATACGCAGTATTTT; CDR3: CASSPTGGSYSDTQYF
size: -; D: -; V: TRBV6-1; J: TRBJ1-1; DNA: TGTGCCAGCAGTGAAGCCCCAGAAAAGAACACTGAAGCTTTCTTT; CDR3: CASSEAPEKNTEAFF
size: many; D: TRBD2; V: TRBV7-8; J: TRBJ2-7; DNA: TGTGCCAGCGGGAATGGGGGGGGCGAGCAGTACTTC; CDR3: CASGNGGGEQYF
size: -; D: -; V: TRBV20-1; J: TRBJ1-1; DNA: TGCAGTGCCACACTAACAGGGTTAGCTTTCTTT; CDR3: CSATLTGLAFF
size: once; D: -; V: TRBV7-8; J: TRBJ2-6; DNA: TGTGCCAGCAGCTTAAACCGGGACAACCTAGGCGGGGCCAACGTCCTGACTTTC; CDR3: CASSLNRDNLGGANVLTF
size: -; D: -; V: TRBV4-2; J: TRBJ1-3; DNA: TGTGCCAGCAGCCAAGATCAGGAGATCTCTGGAAACACCATATATTTT; CDR3: CASSQDQEISGNTIYF
size: many; D: -; V: TRBV20-1; J: TRBJ1-1; DNA: TGCAGTGCCCAGGACCGAACCACTGAAGCTTTCTTT; CDR3: CSAQDRTTEAFF
size: few; D: TRBD1; V: TRBV19; J: TRBJ1-2; DNA: TGTGCCAGTATCCCGACAGGGGCTAACTATGGCTACACCTTC; CDR3: CASIPTGANYGYTF
size: -; D: TRBD2; V: TRBV20-1; J: TRBJ2-4; DNA: TGCAGTGCTGCATCGGGTTCTCGGGGGGGCATTCAGTACTTC; CDR3: CSAASGSRGGIQYF